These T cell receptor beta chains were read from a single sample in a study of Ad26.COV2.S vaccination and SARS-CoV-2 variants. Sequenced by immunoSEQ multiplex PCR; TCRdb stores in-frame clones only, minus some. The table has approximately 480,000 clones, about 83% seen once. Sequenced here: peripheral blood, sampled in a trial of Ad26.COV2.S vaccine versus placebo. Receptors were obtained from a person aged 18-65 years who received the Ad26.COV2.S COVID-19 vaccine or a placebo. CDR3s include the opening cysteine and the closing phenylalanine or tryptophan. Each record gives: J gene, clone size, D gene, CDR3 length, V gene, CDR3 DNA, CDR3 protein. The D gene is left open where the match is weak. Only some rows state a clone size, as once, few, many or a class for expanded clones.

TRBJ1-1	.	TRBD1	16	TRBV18	TGTGCCAGCTCACCAGACAGGACAGGGGGGAGCACTGAAGCTTTCTTT	CASSPDRTGGSTEAFF
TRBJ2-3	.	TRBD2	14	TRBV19	TGTGCCAGTAGTATAGCTAGCGGGGGAGATACGCAGTATTTT	CASSIASGGDTQYF
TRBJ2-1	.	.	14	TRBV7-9	TGTGCCAGCAGCTTTGAAGGGGGGCTCAATGAGCAGTTCTTC	CASSFEGGLNEQFF
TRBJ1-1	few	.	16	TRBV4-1	TGCGCCAGCAGCCAAGATAGATTACCAGTGAACACTGAAGCTTTCTTT	CASSQDRLPVNTEAFF
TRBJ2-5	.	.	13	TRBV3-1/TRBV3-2	TGTGCCAGCAGCCAAGGCAGTCAAGAGACCCAGTACTTC	CASSQGSQETQYF
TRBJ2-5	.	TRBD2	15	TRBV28	TGTGCCAGCAGTCGGACTAGCGGGGTGGAGGAGACCCAGTACTTC	CASSRTSGVEETQYF
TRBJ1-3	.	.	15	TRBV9	TGTGCCAGCAGCGTCGGCAGGGCGGGAGGAAACACCATATATTTT	CASSVGRAGGNTIYF
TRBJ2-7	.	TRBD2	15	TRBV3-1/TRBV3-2	TGTGCCAGCAGCCAAGTAATGACTAGCGGATACGAGCAGTACTTC	CASSQVMTSGYEQYF
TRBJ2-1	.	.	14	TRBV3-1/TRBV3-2	TGTGCCAGCAGCTCACGGACGGGGAGGCATGAGCAGTTCTTC	CASSSRTGRHEQFF
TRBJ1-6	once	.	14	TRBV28	TGTGCCAGCAGCCCGGGCGGGGTTAGCTCACCCCTCCACTTT	CASSPGGVSSPLHF
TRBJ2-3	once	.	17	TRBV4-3	TGCGCCAGCAGCCAAGACTGGCGTACAACTAGCACAGATACGCAGTATTTT	CASSQDWRTTSTDTQYF
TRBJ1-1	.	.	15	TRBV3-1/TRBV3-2	TGTGCCAGCAGCCAAGAGAGCAGGGTGTACACTGAAGCTTTCTTT	CASSQESRVYTEAFF
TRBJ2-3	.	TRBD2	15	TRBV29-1	TGCAGCGTTGGGGGACTAGCGAGGGGGGCAGATACGCAGTATTTT	CSVGGLARGADTQYF
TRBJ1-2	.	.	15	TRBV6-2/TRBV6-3	TGTGCCAGCAGTCACTCCGTGACAGGCTTCTATGGCTACACCTTC	CASSHSVTGFYGYTF
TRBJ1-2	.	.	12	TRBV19	TGTGCCAGTAGTATAGTAGGCTATGGCTACACCTTC	CASSIVGYGYTF
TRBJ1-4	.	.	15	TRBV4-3	TGCGCCAGCAGCCAAGACGGCCGGCTGGGTGAAAAACTGTTTTTT	CASSQDGRLGEKLFF
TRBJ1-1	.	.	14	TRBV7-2	TGTGCCAGCAGCTTAGTGGAGGGGGGAAAGTCAGCTTTCTTT	CASSLVEGGKSAFF
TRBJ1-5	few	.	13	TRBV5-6	TGTGCCAGCAGCCGTTTACCGGGGCAGCCCCAGCATTTT	CASSRLPGQPQHF
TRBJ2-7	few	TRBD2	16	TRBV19	TGTGCCAGTAGTATATCCCTAGCGGGCATGGGCTACGAGCAGTACTTC	CASSISLAGMGYEQYF
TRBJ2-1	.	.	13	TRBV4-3	TGCGCCAGCAGCCAAGATACACGTTATGAGCAGTTCTTC	CASSQDTRYEQFF
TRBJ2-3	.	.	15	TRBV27	TGTGCCAGCAGTTTAAGGGCAAAGAGCACAGATACGCAGTATTTT	CASSLRAKSTDTQYF
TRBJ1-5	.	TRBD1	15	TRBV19	TGTGCCAGTAGCCGAACAGGGGGGAGCAATCAGCCCCAGCATTTT	CASSRTGGSNQPQHF
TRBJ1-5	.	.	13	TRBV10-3	TGTGCCATTCGACCAGGGGCAGGTCAGCCCCAGCATTTT	CAIRPGAGQPQHF
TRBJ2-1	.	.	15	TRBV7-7	TGTGCTAGCAGCCCCCCAGGGAGCCGGATACATGAGCAGTTCTTC	CASSPPGSRIHEQFF
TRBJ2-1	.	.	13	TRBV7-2	TGTGCCAGCAGCTTAGCGGGAGATACTGAGCAGTTCTTC	CASSLAGDTEQFF
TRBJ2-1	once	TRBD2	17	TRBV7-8	TGTGCCAGCAGCTCCGCCCCTTCTAGCGGGAGGGGCCATGAGCAGTTCTTC	CASSSAPSSGRGHEQFF
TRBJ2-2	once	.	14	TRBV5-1	TGCGCCAGCAGCTTGGGGGACTTCACCGGGGAGCTGTTTTTT	CASSLGDFTGELFF
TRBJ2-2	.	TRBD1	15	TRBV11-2	TGTGCCAGCAGCCCAGGGACAGCGAACACCGGGGAGCTGTTTTTT	CASSPGTANTGELFF
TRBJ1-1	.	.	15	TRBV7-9	TGTGCCAGCAGCTTCTTCCGCGGCCGGAACACTGAAGCTTTCTTT	CASSFFRGRNTEAFF
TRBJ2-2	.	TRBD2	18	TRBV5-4	TGTGCCAGCAAGCGGGGGGTAGCGGGAGGCGACGGCACCGGGGAGCTGTTTTTT	CASKRGVAGGDGTGELFF
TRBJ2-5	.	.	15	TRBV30	TGTGCCTGGACCAAGCACGGGACTCTCGGGGGGACCCAGTACTTC	CAWTKHGTLGGTQYF
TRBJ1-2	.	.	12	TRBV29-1	TGCAGCCATGATGCGGCAGGAGGTGGCTACACCTTC	CSHDAAGGGYTF
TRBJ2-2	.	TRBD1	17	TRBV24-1	TGTGCCACCAGTGACTTTAACAGGGGGCGCTTTGTCGGGGAGCTGTTTTTT	CATSDFNRGRFVGELFF
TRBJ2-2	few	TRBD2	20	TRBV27	TGTGCCAGCACGTCTAGCGGGATCACGGGAGGGCGGGGCCCTACCGGGGAGCTGTTTTTT	CASTSSGITGGRGPTGELFF
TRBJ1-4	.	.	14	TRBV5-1	TGCGCCAGCAGCTTGAGTACAACTAATGAAAAACTGTTTTTT	CASSLSTTNEKLFF
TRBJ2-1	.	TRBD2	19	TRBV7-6	TGTGCCAGCAGCTTTGGCGGGGCCTTCGGGGTAGCGGGATACAATGAGCAGTTCTTC	CASSFGGAFGVAGYNEQFF
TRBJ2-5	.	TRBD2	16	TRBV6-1	TGTGCCAGCAGTGACTTGGGGGGGGGAAACCAAGAGACCCAGTACTTC	CASSDLGGGNQETQYF
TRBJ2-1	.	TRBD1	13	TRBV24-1	TGTGCCACCCAGGGACAGGTTTTCAATGAGCAGTTCTTC	CATQGQVFNEQFF
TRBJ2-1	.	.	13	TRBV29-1	TGCAGCGTTGACGACAGGTCCTACAATGAGCAGTTCTTC	CSVDDRSYNEQFF
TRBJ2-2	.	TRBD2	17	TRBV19	TGTGCCAGTAGACGCCCATCCGGACTAGCGGGGACCGGGGAGCTGTTTTTT	CASRRPSGLAGTGELFF
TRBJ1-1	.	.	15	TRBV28	TGTGCCAGCAGTTCGATTCGACGGGGGGACACTGAAGCTTTCTTT	CASSSIRRGDTEAFF
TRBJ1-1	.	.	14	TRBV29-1	TGCAGCGCACGGGGTTGGCAGGGTAGGGTTGAAGCTTTCTTT	CSARGWQGRVEAFF